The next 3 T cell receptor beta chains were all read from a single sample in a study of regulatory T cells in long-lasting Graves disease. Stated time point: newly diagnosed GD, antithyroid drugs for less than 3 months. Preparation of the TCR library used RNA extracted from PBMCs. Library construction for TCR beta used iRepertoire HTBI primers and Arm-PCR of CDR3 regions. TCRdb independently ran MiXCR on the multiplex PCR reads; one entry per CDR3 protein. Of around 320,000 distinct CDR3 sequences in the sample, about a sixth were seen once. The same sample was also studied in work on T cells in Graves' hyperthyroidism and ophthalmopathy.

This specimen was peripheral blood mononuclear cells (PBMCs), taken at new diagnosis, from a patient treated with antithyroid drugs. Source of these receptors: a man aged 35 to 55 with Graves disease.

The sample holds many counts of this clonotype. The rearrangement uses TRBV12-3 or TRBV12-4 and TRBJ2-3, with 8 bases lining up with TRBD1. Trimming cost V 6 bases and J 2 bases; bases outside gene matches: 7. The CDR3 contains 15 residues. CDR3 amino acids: CASRDRGQITDTQYF. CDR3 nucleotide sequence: TGTGCCAGCAGAGACAGGGGACAGATCACAGATACGCAGTATTTT.

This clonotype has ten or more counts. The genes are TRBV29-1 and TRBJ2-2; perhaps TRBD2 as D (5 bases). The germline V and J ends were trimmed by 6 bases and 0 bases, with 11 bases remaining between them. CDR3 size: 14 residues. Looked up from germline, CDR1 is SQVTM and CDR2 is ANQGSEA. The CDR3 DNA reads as TGCAGCGTAAGGCGGGCCACGAACACCGGGGAGCTGTTTTTT. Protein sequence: CSVRRATNTGELFF.

The CDR3 bases are TGCGCCAGCAGCTTGATTCCTCTAGCGGACCAAGAGACCCAGTACTTC. Translation gives CASSLIPLADQETQYF. This chain joins TRBV5-1 and TRBJ2-5, with 7 bases lining up with TRBD2. The germline V gene encodes CDR1 SGHRS and CDR2 YFSETQ. Trimming removed 1 base from V and 0 bases from J; junction bases left unmatched: 6. There are 16 residues in the CDR3.